The present entry profiles one TCR beta chain with its context. Antigen: not known. This sample stems from a study of shared clonotypes between healthy human individuals. Profiled with immunoSEQ multiplex PCR; TCRdb holds only in-frame clones, not every one. The sample has about 600,000 clones, 95% to 96% seen once; the top ten hold 0.11%. This CDR3 region has 14 residues. Trimming took off 5 bases at V and 2 bases at J, with 13 bases between the two ends. Germline V gives CDR1 MNHEY, CDR2 SMNVEV (reference sequence). CD45RO-negative, CCR7-selected cells formed the naive CD8 fraction, which excluded terminally differentiated effector memory CD45RA+ cells. The study's findings and limits: Estimated clonotype richness was generally higher in naive than memory subsets. Sampling covered nothing but blood. Tissue TCR repertoires likely differ from those found in blood. Sequencing depth was expected to influence donor clonotype sharing.

The sample taken for sequencing was naive CD8+ T cells sorted from blood. The chain links TRBV27 to TRBJ2-7; tentatively, D is TRBD1 or TRBD2 (5 bases each). The receptor was isolated from a woman in her thirties in good health. The CDR3 sequence is CASSHGTDTYEQYF. The CDR3 coding sequence is TGTGCCAGCAGTCACGGGACGGATACCTACGAGCAGTACTTC.